This TCR beta chain was sequenced in a study of T-cell memory formation after mild COVID-19. With 1 base removed from V and 3 bases from J, the gap between germline ends came to 6 bases. The CDR3 contains 13 residues. From germline, CDR1 is SGHTA and CDR2 FQGNSA. TCRdb processed the 5' RACE reads anew with MiXCR; each CDR3 protein has one entry. The table lists fewer than 200,000 distinct CDR3 sequences, less than 20% of them singletons, with approximately 4% in the top ten. The rearrangement links TRBV7-2 to TRBJ1-2; D gene uncertain. Sample: PBMCs or a T cell subset sorted from them (not recorded which). The source is a man between 18 and 35 years old who had mild COVID-19 (a few samples of this study predate the infection). Cell type and time point are not known. The CDR3 protein is CASSLGLDYGYTF. Here the CDR3 DNA reads TGTGCCAGCAGCTTAGGGTTGGACTATGGCTACACCTTC.